This TCR beta chain was retrieved from a study of T cells in Graves' hyperthyroidism and ophthalmopathy. Study observations and caveats: Ophthalmopathy was separated from stable hyperthyroidism by a 13 V-J model.

Amplification yielded TCR beta CDR3 regions, with RNA transcripts as the source. The HTBI primer set was used in a first-round RT-PCR of the TCR CDR3. TCRdb redid the calling of the multiplex PCR reads with MiXCR, one entry per CDR3 protein. Seen here are about half a million distinct CDR3 sequences, roughly 20% observed once, and the top ten hold 26%. On this clonotype itself: Its antigen remains unknown. A much larger clonotype is one base distant, so this may be a read error.

Germline V gene sequence: CDR1 SGHAT, CDR2 FQNNGV. The CDR3 has 18 residues. The germline V and J ends were trimmed by 7 bases and 2 bases, with 27 bases remaining between them. The receptor comes from a man aged 18 to 30 with Graves' hyperthyroidism. The chain has TRBV11-2 and TRBJ2-7; D may be TRBD1 or TRBD2 (5 bases each). Sequencing used blood. CDR3 DNA: TGTGCCAGCACCTCCTACCGAGGGGCCCCTGGGGTAACCTACGAGCAGTACTTC. This gives the protein CASTSYRGAPGVTYEQYF.